This T cell receptor beta chain came from a study of a mutant IDH1 vaccine in newly diagnosed glioma. Overall study: Vaccine administration was initiated 4-6 weeks following radiotherapy alone, or with temozolomide cycles. The treated group averaged approximately 42 years old and was 62.5% male, approximately 40% female. Findings of the study overall: With respect to changes in top peripheral T cell clonotypes, pseudoprogression seemed unrelated.

Clones were sequenced by immunoSEQ multiplex PCR, and TCRdb holds only the in-frame ones, with some missing. The sample includes about 56,000 clones, around 87% of them seen just once. This CDR3 contains 19 residues. CDR1 and CDR2 from the germline V gene are SGHRS and YFSETQ. The trim removed 0 bases at V and 1 base at J, leaving 12 bases unmatched. About this clone itself: Its antigen is unknown.

Time point: week 23, last vaccination. Each dose delivered 300 ug of mutant IDH1 20-mer peptide subcutaneously with imiquimod. The V gene is TRBV5-1, the J gene TRBJ2-3, with 9 bases lining up with TRBD1. The material sequenced was PBMCs, taken from a glioma patient whose treatment included an IDH1 peptide vaccine. The sequence came from a man aged 35 to 55 with glioma. CDR3 sequence (DNA): TGCGCCAGCAGCTTGGCCGCCCCAGGACAGGGGACTCGCACAGATACGCAGTATTTT. This sequence encodes CASSLAAPGQGTRTDTQYF. The variable domain in full, with the rest retrieved from reference TRBV5-1 and TRBJ2-3, is KAGVTQTPRYLIKTRGQQVTLSCSPISGHRSVSWYQQTPGQGLQFLFEYFSETQRNKGNFPGRFSGRQFSNSRSEMNVSTLELGDSALYLCASSLAAPGQGTRTDTQYFGPGTRLTVL.